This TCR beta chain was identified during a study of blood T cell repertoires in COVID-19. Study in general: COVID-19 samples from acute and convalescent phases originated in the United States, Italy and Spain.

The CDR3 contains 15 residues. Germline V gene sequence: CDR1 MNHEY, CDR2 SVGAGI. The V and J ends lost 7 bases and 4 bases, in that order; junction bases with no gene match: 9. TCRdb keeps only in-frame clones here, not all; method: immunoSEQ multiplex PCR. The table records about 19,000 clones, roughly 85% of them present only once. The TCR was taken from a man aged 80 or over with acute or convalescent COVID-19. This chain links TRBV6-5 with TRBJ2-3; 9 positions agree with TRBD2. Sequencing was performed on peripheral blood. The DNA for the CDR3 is TGTGCCAGCACCCAGGGCGGGGGGGAGGCAGATACGCAGTATTTT. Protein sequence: CASTQGGGEADTQYF.